This T cell receptor (beta chain) is drawn from a study of beta chain features in type 1 diabetes. As for the study in general: Healthy donors, compared against patients, showed similar age, gender and cell yields. General study findings and limits: When Type 1 diabetes patients were examined, their TCRB CDR3s proved moderately but significantly shorter in all four CD4+ subsets. PCR may have favored shorter templates equally in patients and controls. Naive, central memory and Treg TCRB repertoires appeared more alike in patients than in healthy donors.

Each of the CD4+ naive, central memory, regulatory and stem cell-like memory populations was sorted via CD45RO/CCR7/CD25/CD127/CD95/CD27. Germline trimming cut 4 bases from V and 16 bases from J; bases unmatched to any gene: 11. The germline CDR1 and CDR2 sequences are SGHDN and FVKESK. The CDR3 loop spans 13 amino acids. Details on this clone: Its antigen remains unknown.

The sequenced template was cDNA made from the entire isolated RNA. Using immunoSEQ multiplex PCR, the repertoire was profiled, and TCRdb retains in-frame clones only, with some absent. This table holds a few hundred thousand clones, over 9.5% found once. Sequencing input: naive CD4+ T cells from blood. The genes are TRBV14 and TRBJ2-4, with 9 nucleotides matching TRBD1. This clonotype was obtained from a woman between 18 and 29 years old with type 1 diabetes. In nucleotides, the CDR3 is TGTGCCAGCAGCCGAGTACAGGGGGCACCTTGCTACTTC. Its translation is CASSRVQGAPCYF.